This entry concerns a single T cell receptor beta chain. The antigen is not known. CDR1 and CDR2 (germline): SGHAT, FQNNGV. The trim removed 5 bases at V and 1 base at J, leaving 7 bases unmatched. The CDR3 runs 15 residues. The sample comes from a study of Graves' ophthalmopathy and Graves' hyperthyroidism. The study excluded patients with other autoimmune diseases, uncontrolled infections, pregnancy or lactation. Reliance was placed on clinical symptoms, serum thyroxine, TRAb, thyroid ultrasound and orbital computed tomography for diagnosis. Study-level results: Blood also held most thyroid clonotypes expanded above 0.001 frequency. Between ophthalmopathy and stable hyperthyroidism, a 13-signature model drew a separation with roughly 88% sensitivity and approximately 81% specificity.

Amplified TCR beta CDR3 regions were obtained using RNA transcripts as template. RT-PCR was first run with HTBI primers, then multiplex PCR in a second round. TCRdb reprocessed the multiplex PCR reads via MiXCR and lists one record per CDR3 protein. The data hold 150,000 or so distinct CDR3 sequences, with roughly two fifths observed a single time. Input material: peripheral blood. The rearrangement joins TRBV11-2 to TRBJ1-1, with 7 bases matching TRBD1. The receptor comes from a man aged 25-45 years with Graves' ophthalmopathy. CDR3 amino acids: CASSRGTARNTEAFF. CDR3 bases: TGTGCCAGCAGCCGTGGGACAGCTCGGAACACTGAAGCTTTCTTT.